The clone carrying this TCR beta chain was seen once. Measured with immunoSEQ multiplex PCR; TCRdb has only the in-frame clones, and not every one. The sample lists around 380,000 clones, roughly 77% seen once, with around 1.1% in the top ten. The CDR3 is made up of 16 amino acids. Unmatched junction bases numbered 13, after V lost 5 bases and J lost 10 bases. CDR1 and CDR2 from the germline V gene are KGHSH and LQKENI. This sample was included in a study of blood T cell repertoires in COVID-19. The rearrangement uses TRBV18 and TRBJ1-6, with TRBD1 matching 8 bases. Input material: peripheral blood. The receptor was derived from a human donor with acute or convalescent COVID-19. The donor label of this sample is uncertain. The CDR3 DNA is TGTGCCAGCTCATTCAGGTCTCAGGGGGCAAAATCACCCCTCCACTTT. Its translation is CASSFRSQGAKSPLHF.